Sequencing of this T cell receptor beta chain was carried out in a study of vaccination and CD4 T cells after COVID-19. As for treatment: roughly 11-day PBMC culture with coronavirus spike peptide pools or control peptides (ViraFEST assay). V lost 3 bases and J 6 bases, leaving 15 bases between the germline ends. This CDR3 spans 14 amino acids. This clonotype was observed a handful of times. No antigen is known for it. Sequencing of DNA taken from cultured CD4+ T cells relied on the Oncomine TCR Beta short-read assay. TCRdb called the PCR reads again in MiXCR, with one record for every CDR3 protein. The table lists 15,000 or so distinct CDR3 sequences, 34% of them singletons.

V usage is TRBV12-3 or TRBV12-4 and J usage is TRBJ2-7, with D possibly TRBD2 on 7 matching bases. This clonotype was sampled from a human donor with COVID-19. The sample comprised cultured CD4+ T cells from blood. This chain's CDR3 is CASSFIRGASEQYF. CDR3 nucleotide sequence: TGTGCCAGCAGTTTTATTCGGGGGGCGAGCGAGCAGTACTTC.